This TCR beta chain emerged from a study of shared clonotypes between healthy human individuals. Findings and caveats of the study: The study generally estimated greater richness for naive than memory subsets. An expected dependence of interdonor clonotype sharing on sequencing depth was noted.

It was at deep level that the assay was run. Generated by immunoSEQ multiplex PCR, the TCRdb table keeps only in-frame clones and is missing some. The table has roughly 2 million clones, around 95% seen once. The investigators split CD4+ cells into a CD45RA+ naive subset and a CD45RA-negative memory subset. Comment on this clone: Its antigen is not known.

Sequencing used naive CD4+ T cells sorted from blood. Subset: CD45RA+ positively selected. The sequence derives from a man in his late teens or twenties in good health.

The chain's CDR3 is CASRDRGGTEAFF. In DNA, the CDR3 is TGTGCCAGCAGGGACAGGGGTGGCACTGAAGCTTTCTTT. The V gene is TRBV2, the J gene TRBJ1-1, with 9 bases matching TRBD1. In germline, CDR1 is SNHLY, CDR2 FYNNEI. CDR3 length: 13 residues. V shed 6 bases and J 4 bases; nucleotides not matched to a gene: 3.